Presented here are 23 T cell receptor beta chains from one specimen sequenced in a study of cytomegalovirus exposure and HLA in healthy donors. PCR used 60 Vbeta primers and 13 Jbeta primers. The repertoire was sequenced with immunoSEQ multiplex PCR; TCRdb's copy has only in-frame clones and lacks some. The sample contains about 100,000 clones, about 75% of which appear only once. Sequencing input: PBMCs. The source is a middle-aged man in good health and CMV-seropositive.

The J gene is TRBJ2-7, the V gene TRBV27; 8 nucleotides match TRBD1. Trimming took 3 bases from V and 4 from J; bases not matched to a gene: 5. This CDR3 is 14 amino acids long. Germline assignment: CDR1 MNHEY and CDR2 SMNVEV (reference sequence). CDR3 protein: CASSFQGQGYEQYF. In DNA form, the CDR3 reads TGTGCCAGCAGTTTCCAAGGACAGGGATACGAGCAGTACTTC.

The chain has TRBV4-1 and TRBJ1-1; tentative D call: TRBD1 (6 bases). V shed 2 bases and J shed 2 bases, with 9 bases lying between them. The CDR3 loop spans 14 amino acids. The germline gives CDR1 MGHRA, CDR2 YSYEKL. The CDR3 sequence: CASSQRQDNTEAFF. CDR3 coding DNA: TGCGCCAGCAGCCAAAGACAGGATAACACTGAAGCTTTCTTT.

V usage is TRBV5-1 and J usage is TRBJ1-4; no definite D call. The V gene's germline CDR1 is SGHRS and CDR2 YFSETQ. The CDR3 sequence is 14 residues long. V dropped 0 bases and J dropped 3 bases, with 6 bases sitting between them. CDR3 amino acids: CASSLGGANEKLFF. CDR3 in DNA: TGCGCCAGCAGCTTGGGAGGAGCTAATGAAAAACTGTTTTTT.

This clone was counted a single time. Other DNA variants within this sample encode the same CDR3. The gene calls are TRBV5-4 and TRBJ1-2; D uncertain. Looked up from germline, CDR1 is SGHNT and CDR2 is YYREEE (reference sequence). Trimming stripped 3 bases from V and 3 bases from J, with 9 bases between. The CDR3 is 13 amino acids. The CDR3 spells CASSSQQDYGYTF. CDR3 DNA sequence: TGTGCCAGCAGCTCACAGCAGGACTATGGCTACACCTTC.

The sample holds a few counts of this clone. This chain uses TRBV15 with TRBJ2-1, with TRBD1 matching over 7 bases. Germline V gene lookup returns CDR1 LNHNV and CDR2 YYDKDF (reference sequence). The CDR3 sequence is 17 residues long. The V and J ends lost 1 base and 2 bases, in that order; junction bases with no gene match: 8. CDR3 bases: TGTGCCACCAGCAGAGGGGTTGAACAGGGGCCCTACAATGAGCAGTTCTTC. It encodes CATSRGVEQGPYNEQFF.

This clone was recorded once. V usage is TRBV5-6 and J usage is TRBJ2-3, with TRBD2 matching 11 bases. This CDR3 region has 16 residues. CDR1 is SGHDT and CDR2 is YYEEEE in the germline V gene. After removal of 3 bases from V and 6 bases from J, the junction contained 9 bases not matched to a gene. CDR3 nucleotide sequence: TGTGCCAGCAGCTCGGAACTGACTAGCGGGGTTGATACGCAGTATTTT. Translated: CASSSELTSGVDTQYF.

In its sample, this clone was seen once. The V and J genes are TRBV5-4 and TRBJ2-7, with 10 bases identical to TRBD1. Germline lookup yields CDR1 SGHNT and CDR2 YYREEE (reference sequence). V gave up 4 bases and J gave up 3 bases; unmatched junction bases: 7. This CDR3 has 15 residues. The CDR3 nucleotides are TGTGCCAGCAGCGCCCCCGGGACAGGGGTCTACGAGCAGTACTTC. Residues: CASSAPGTGVYEQYF.

This clone was counted between two and nine times. The chain carries TRBV27 and TRBJ2-1; 8 bases are a match to TRBD1. CDR3 size: 14 residues. In germline, CDR1 is MNHEY, CDR2 SMNVEV (reference sequence). With V trimmed by 2 bases and J by 9 bases, 6 bases remained unmatched. CDR3 loop: CASSLGTGGGEQFF. CDR3 nucleotide sequence: TGTGCCAGCAGTTTAGGGACAGGTGGCGGTGAGCAGTTCTTC.

The chain joins TRBV9 to TRBJ1-2; D remains unclear. The germline V gene has CDR1 SGDLS and CDR2 YYNGEE. V dropped 10 bases and J dropped 4 bases, with 14 bases sitting between them. The length of the CDR3 is 12 residues. The CDR3 here is CASNRDTYGYTF. CDR3 sequence (DNA): TGTGCCTCCAACCGGGATACCTATGGCTACACCTTC.

This clone occurred once. The J gene is TRBJ2-1, the V gene TRBV28; D not certain. CDR3 length equals 12 residues. V was pared by 6 bases and J by 9 bases, with 12 bases between. CDR1 and CDR2 (germline): MDHEN, SYDVKM. The CDR3 region has the DNA TGTGCCAGCAGCCAGTCGCGGATTGAGCAGTTCTTC. It yields the protein CASSQSRIEQFF.

This chain connects TRBV7-6 to TRBJ2-3, with 7 bases fitting TRBD1. The CDR3 covers 16 residues. Germline V gives CDR1 SGHVS, CDR2 FNYEAQ. The trim removed 3 bases at V and 1 base at J, leaving 7 bases unmatched. The CDR3 DNA reads as TGTGCCAGCAGCTTGCTGTCAACAGGGGGCACAGATACGCAGTATTTT. Its protein product is CASSLLSTGGTDTQYF.

The chain couples TRBV6-5 to TRBJ2-7, with 12 bases aligning to TRBD2. CDR3 size: 16 residues. J gave up 2 bases and V 2 bases, and 4 bases lay outside the gene matches. The germline CDR1 and CDR2 sequences are MNHEY and SVGAGI. CDR3 loop: CASSYTLAGGPYEQYF. For the CDR3, the DNA is TGTGCCAGCAGTTACACCCTAGCGGGGGGGCCCTACGAGCAGTACTTC.

V usage is TRBV6-5 and J usage is TRBJ2-2; TRBD1 agrees at 8 bases. Germline V gene sequence: CDR1 MNHEY, CDR2 SVGAGI. V gave up 6 bases and J gave up 6 bases; unmatched junction bases: 6. CDR3 length: 14 amino acids. This CDR3 reads CASSPGQGPGELFF. CDR3 DNA sequence: TGTGCCAGCAGCCCTGGACAGGGTCCCGGGGAGCTGTTTTTT.

This clone occurred once. The genes are TRBV6-5 and TRBJ1-1; 7 positions match TRBD1. This CDR3 has 16 residues. The V gene's germline CDR1 is MNHEY and CDR2 SVGAGI. The V and J ends lost 2 bases and 0 bases, in that order; junction bases with no gene match: 6. Written as DNA, the CDR3 is TGTGCCAGCAGTTACCCCCATACAGGGGTGAACACTGAAGCTTTCTTT. As protein: CASSYPHTGVNTEAFF.

This rearrangement joins TRBV5-5 to TRBJ1-1; D remains ambiguous. Germline-derived CDR1 and CDR2 are SGHKS and YYEKEE (reference sequence). The CDR3 has 17 residues. The V end was cut by 0 bases, the J end by 1 base, with 16 bases between. The CDR3 here is CASSLEWWRQANTEAFF. For the CDR3, the DNA is TGTGCCAGCAGCTTGGAGTGGTGGCGACAAGCGAACACTGAAGCTTTCTTT.

The sample holds a few counts of this clone. The chain combines TRBV9 with TRBJ1-4; 7 positions agree with TRBD1. The CDR3 spans 16 residues. The germline gives CDR1 SGDLS, CDR2 YYNGEE. V shed 0 bases, J shed 8 bases, and the junction held 10 bases outside the gene matches. CDR3 loop: CASSVGAVQGYEKLFF. The CDR3, as DNA: TGTGCCAGCAGCGTAGGGGCCGTACAGGGGTACGAAAAACTGTTTTTT. Full variable domain (rest looked up from reference TRBV9 and TRBJ1-4): DSGVTQTPKHLITATGQRVTLRCSPRSGDLSVYWYQQSLDQGLQFLIQYYNGEERAKGNILERFSAQQFPDLHSELNLSSLELGDSALYFCASSVGAVQGYEKLFFGSGTQLSVL.

The chain has TRBV6-5 and TRBJ2-5, with no clear D. The V end lost 8 bases, the J end lost 1 base, and 11 bases lay between the germline ends. The CDR3 has 13 residues. Germline CDR1 and CDR2: MNHEY and SVGAGI. This chain's CDR3 is CASRFTVQETQYF. CDR3 coding DNA: TGTGCCAGCCGTTTTACGGTCCAAGAGACCCAGTACTTC.

The chain employs TRBV19 and TRBJ2-5; TRBD2 matches at 9 bases. The J call may be wrong; the DNA end is better matched by TRBJ2-7. Germline CDR1 LNHDA, CDR2 SQIVND (reference sequence). This CDR3 has 16 residues. The chain's CDR3 is CASSIRLAGTSYEQYF. The DNA of the CDR3 is TGTGCCAGTAGTATCCGGCTAGCGGGGACCTCCTACGAGCAGTACTTC.

A single count supports this clone. This chain connects TRBV1 to TRBJ1-2; TRBD1 reflects the table's D call only, with no check against the DNA. TRBV1 is a pseudogene segment. The CDR3 consists of 17 residues. CDR3 nucleotides: TGCACCAGCAGCCAAGATAGGGTGGGGGCAGAGCAATATGGCTACACCTTC. Amino acid sequence: CTSSQDRVGAEQYGYTF.

The CDR3 spells CASSLLAGRNLQPQHF. Written as DNA, the CDR3 is TGTGCCAGCAGCTTATTGGCGGGACGTAACCTCCAGCCCCAGCATTTT. V gene TRBV7-8 combines with J gene TRBJ1-5, with D tentatively TRBD1 (5 bases). The CDR3 has 16 residues. V lost 2 bases to trimming and J lost 7 bases, with 18 bases between them. Germline V gives CDR1 SGHVS, CDR2 FQNEAQ. The full variable domain, in which reference TRBV7-8 and TRBJ1-5 provide the parts outside the CDR3, is GAGVSQSPRYKVAKRGQDVALRCDPISGHVSLFWYQQALGQGPEFLTYFQNEAQLDKSGLPSDRFFAERPEGSVSTLKIQRTQQEDSAVYLCASSLLAGRNLQPQHFGDGTRLSIL.

The chain is built from TRBV11-2 and TRBJ2-2, with D possibly TRBD2 on 5 matching bases. CDR1 is SGHAT, CDR2 FQNNGV, per germline. Trimming removed 0 bases at V and 2 bases at J, with 13 bases between. CDR3 size: 17 residues. The CDR3 DNA is TGTGCCAGCAGCTTAGATCCCAGCGGTTCTAACACCGGGGAGCTGTTTTTT. Its translation is CASSLDPSGSNTGELFF.

The chain couples TRBV28 to TRBJ2-7; 9 bases line up with TRBD1. Germline CDR1 reads MDHEN; CDR2 reads SYDVKM. V trimming: 5 bases; J trimming: 4 bases; junction bases outside the gene matches: 9. The CDR3 is 15 residues long. CDR3 nucleotides: TGTGCCAGCAGTCCTTCCGGGACAGGGTTGTACGAGCAGTACTTC. Its protein is CASSPSGTGLYEQYF.

This chain joins TRBV19 and TRBJ1-2; TRBD1 agrees at 9 bases. The CDR3 is 14 residues long. CDR1 LNHDA and CDR2 SQIVND come from the germline V gene (reference sequence). The V gene end was trimmed by 5 bases and the J gene end by 7 bases; junction bases not matched to a gene: 8. CDR3 amino acids: CASSSGTGYGGYTF. The DNA for the CDR3 is TGTGCCAGTAGTTCCGGGACAGGGTATGGTGGCTACACCTTC.